This T cell receptor (beta chain) was sequenced for a study of T cells in tuberculosis. Study-wide context: IGRA-negative adolescents, IGRA-positive adolescents with latent tuberculosis and adults with active tuberculosis formed this South African cohort. Study outcomes and limitations: Active tuberculosis TCR-alpha repertoires lay closer to GMM-specific TCRs than IGRA-negative controls, suggesting clonal expansion.

The protocol was immunoSEQ multiplex PCR, while the TCRdb copy is restricted to in-frame clones and leaves out a portion. The data show about 23,000 clones, approximately 97% seen once. Germline V gene sequence: CDR1 MGHDK, CDR2 SYGVNS. The CDR3 length is 11 residues. Deletions cut 4 bases from V and 3 bases from J, with 3 bases between. In the case of this clone: The antigen is unknown.

Sequenced: PBMCs. The source is a donor aged 10 to 29 with latent tuberculosis or without tuberculosis infection. J is TRBJ2-5 and V is TRBV25-1; D ambiguous. The CDR3 DNA reads as TGTGCCAGCAGTGCTAAAGAGACCCAGTACTTC. Its protein product is CASSAKETQYF.